This passage covers 25 T cell receptor beta chains from one sample sequenced in a study of neurological immune-mediated disorders. TCRdb re-called the 5' RACE reads through MiXCR, storing one row per CDR3 protein. The table records around 65,000 distinct CDR3 sequences, roughly 4.9% of them present only once. The sequenced material came from PBMCs. These receptors came from a human donor with multiple sclerosis. The donor label of this sample is uncertain.

This clonotype was seen repeatedly, ten times or more. The V call is TRBV20-1, the J call TRBJ2-1; D remains unclear. Trimming removed 0 bases at V and 2 bases at J, with 14 bases between. This CDR3 region has 16 residues. Germline V lookup: CDR1 DFQATT, CDR2 SNEGSKA (reference sequence). For the CDR3, the DNA is TGCAGTGCTAGAGATCCCGGTGGTCACCCCTACAATGAGCAGTTCTTC. Translation gives CSARDPGGHPYNEQFF.

In its sample, this clonotype was seen many times. The J gene is TRBJ2-3, the V gene TRBV27; D is possibly TRBD1 or TRBD2 (5 bases each). The CDR3 totals 14 residues. Trimming left V 6 bases short and J 4 bases short, with 14 bases between. Germline lookup yields CDR1 MNHEY and CDR2 SMNVEV (reference sequence). The CDR3 DNA reads TGTGCCAGCAGGAGGGGTCGAAGTGCAGATACGCAGTATTTT. Protein product: CASRRGRSADTQYF.

This clonotype was observed at least ten times. V is TRBV9 and J is TRBJ2-1; tentative D call: TRBD2 (6 bases). Trimming left V 3 bases short and J 5 bases short, with 18 bases between. Germline V gives CDR1 SGDLS, CDR2 YYNGEE. The CDR3 contains 16 residues. CDR3 residues: CASSGPGLEGHNEQFF. CDR3 sequence (DNA): TGTGCCAGCAGCGGACCGGGACTGGAAGGGCACAATGAGCAGTTCTTC.

This clonotype occurred many times. The chain carries TRBV19 and TRBJ1-1; D uncertain. Looked up from germline, CDR1 is LNHDA and CDR2 is SQIVND (reference sequence). The CDR3 length is 14 residues. V lost 6 bases and J 1 base, leaving 12 bases between the germline ends. The CDR3 DNA sequence: TGTGCCAGTAGGGGGTTGGCGGCGAACACTGAAGCTTTCTTT. Its protein is CASRGLAANTEAFF.

This clonotype was picked up many times. The chain has TRBV5-1 and TRBJ1-1; D might be TRBD1 (6 bases). Per the germline V gene, CDR1 is SGHRS and CDR2 is YFSETQ. V lost 2 bases to trimming and J lost 1 base, with 12 bases between them. The CDR3 spans 15 residues. The CDR3 coding sequence is TGCGCCAGCAGCTTTTCCGGGACACAGAACACTGAAGCTTTCTTT. It translates to CASSFSGTQNTEAFF.

This clonotype was counted at least ten times. V gene TRBV18 combines with J gene TRBJ1-1; no clear D. Germline loops: CDR1 KGHSH, CDR2 LQKENI. V gave up 6 bases and J gave up 0 bases, with 11 bases separating them. This CDR3 has 14 residues. CDR3 sequence: CASSPTNMNTEAFF. The DNA of the CDR3 is TGTGCCAGCTCTCCGACAAACATGAACACTGAAGCTTTCTTT.

This clonotype was counted at least ten times. This may be a read error: a much more frequent sequence differs by one nucleotide. The rearrangement uses TRBV5-1 and TRBJ1-1, with TRBD1 matching over 7 bases. The CDR3 covers 15 residues. From germline, CDR1 is SGHRS and CDR2 YFSETQ. CDR3: CTSSYRGQTNTEAFF. The CDR3 DNA is TGCACCAGCAGCTACCGGGGACAGACGAACACTGAAGCTTTCTTT.

This clonotype came up many times. This rearrangement joins TRBV5-1 to TRBJ2-2, with 7 bases lining up with TRBD2. Germline V CDR1 and CDR2: SGHRS, YFSETQ. The V segment lost 4 bases and the J segment 6 bases; nucleotides outside the gene matches: 9. The CDR3 runs to 15 residues. The CDR3 loop reads CASSPSGEGSGELFF. CDR3 coding DNA: TGCGCCAGCAGCCCCTCGGGGGAGGGGTCCGGGGAGCTGTTTTTT.

This clonotype was counted many times. V and J are TRBV5-1 and TRBJ1-5; D is undetermined. Germline loops: CDR1 SGHRS, CDR2 YFSETQ. This CDR3 has 13 residues. V lost 0 bases, J lost 4 bases, and 5 bases lay in between. CDR3 nucleotide sequence: TGCGCCAGCAGCTTGGGGTTGAATCAGCCCCAGCATTTT. Its translation: CASSLGLNQPQHF.

The V gene is TRBV2, the J gene TRBJ2-3; a possible D gene is TRBD2 (6 bases). The length of the CDR3 is 15 residues. The V end lost 2 bases, the J end lost 1 base, and 10 bases lay between the germline ends. Germline-derived CDR1 and CDR2 are SNHLY and FYNNEI. This CDR3 reads CASSERVAGTDTQYF. CDR3 in DNA: TGTGCCAGCAGTGAAAGGGTAGCGGGCACAGATACGCAGTATTTT.

This clonotype has a count of ten or more. The CDR3 spells CASSLSMGTPNYGYTF. Here the CDR3 DNA reads TGTGCCAGCAGCTTAAGCATGGGCACCCCTAACTATGGCTACACCTTC. The genes are TRBV7-6 and TRBJ1-2; D call uncertain. Per germline, CDR1 SGHVS and CDR2 FNYEAQ. The CDR3 is 16 residues long. Trimming removed 2 bases from V and 0 bases from J, with 13 bases in between.

This clonotype was recorded at least ten times. The chain combines TRBV29-1 with TRBJ2-5, with 10 nucleotides matching TRBD2. The J segment lost 3 bases and the V segment lost 4 bases, leaving 2 bases of the junction unmatched. The CDR3 is 13 residues long. The germline V gene has CDR1 SQVTM and CDR2 ANQGSEA. The CDR3 bases are TGCAGCGTTGCCGGACTAGCGGAAGAGACCCAGTACTTC. Its protein is CSVAGLAEETQYF.

In this sample, this clonotype turned up many times. The CDR3 nucleotides read TGCAGTGTTCTACCGGACGGACAAAACTATGGCTACACCTTC. It codes for CSVLPDGQNYGYTF. V gene TRBV20-1 combines with J gene TRBJ1-2; D may be TRBD1 (5 bases). This CDR3 has 14 amino acids. Trimming shortened V by 7 bases and J by 2 bases, and 17 bases separated the two germline ends. Per germline, CDR1 DFQATT and CDR2 SNEGSKA (reference sequence).

The table lists this clonotype with many counts. V and J are TRBV4-1 and TRBJ2-2; D remains unclear. The V gene's germline CDR1 is MGHRA and CDR2 YSYEKL. The CDR3 is 14 residues long. Trimming removed 0 bases from V and 6 bases from J, with 8 bases in between. The CDR3 region has the DNA TGCGCCAGCAGCCAAGATCATACGCCCGGGGAGCTGTTTTTT. This gives the protein CASSQDHTPGELFF.

This clonotype showed up many times. This rearrangement joins TRBV27 to TRBJ2-2; 8 bases match TRBD1. This CDR3 is built from 16 residues. CDR1 and CDR2 from the germline V gene are MNHEY and SMNVEV (reference sequence). The ends lost 4 bases at V and 4 bases at J; junction bases unmatched: 8. The CDR3 sequence: CASSSRTGLGTGELFF. The CDR3 bases are TGTGCCAGCAGTTCCAGGACAGGGCTGGGCACCGGGGAGCTGTTTTTT.

This clonotype was seen at least ten times. V gene TRBV24-1 combines with J gene TRBJ1-1, with D possibly matching TRBD1 (6 bases). Deletions cut 2 bases from V and 1 base from J, with 10 bases between. Germline values: CDR1 KGHDR, CDR2 SFDVKD. The CDR3 is 15 amino acids. CDR3 bases: TGTGCCACCAGTGATTCCAGGGGCCCGAACACTGAAGCTTTCTTT. It translates to CATSDSRGPNTEAFF.

This clonotype was observed many times. The V gene is TRBV5-1, the J gene TRBJ1-4; 7 nucleotides agree with TRBD1. This CDR3 is built from 13 residues. With 5 bases clipped from V and 3 bases from J, the junction kept 1 base outside the gene matches. Germline values: CDR1 SGHRS, CDR2 YFSETQ. The CDR3 DNA is TGCGCCAGCAGAACAGGGGCTAATGAAAAACTGTTTTTT. As protein: CASRTGANEKLFF. The whole variable domain, filled in from reference TRBV5-1 and TRBJ1-4, reads KAGVTQTPRYLIKTRGQQVTLSCSPISGHRSVSWYQQTPGQGLQFLFEYFSETQRNKGNFPGRFSGRQFSNSRSEMNVSTLELGDSALYLCASRTGANEKLFFGSGTQLSVL.

Many counts were recorded for this clonotype. The rearrangement uses TRBV6-1 and TRBJ1-2; D call uncertain. Trimming shortened V by 3 bases and J by 8 bases, and 19 bases separated the two germline ends. Germline V gene lookup returns CDR1 MNHNS and CDR2 SASEGT. The CDR3 extends over 15 amino acids. The CDR3 DNA follows: TGTGCCAGCAGTGAGACCCGGACCATCCCCGCGGGCTACACCTTC. Translating gives CASSETRTIPAGYTF.

This clonotype was seen at least ten times. For the CDR3, the DNA is TGTGCCAGCAGCTCCTCGGCGCCCTACGAGCAGTACTTC. This gives the protein CASSSSAPYEQYF. This chain uses TRBV7-2 with TRBJ2-7; D not certain. This CDR3 region has 13 residues. Trimming took 4 bases from V and 2 from J, leaving 9 bases between them. CDR1 is SGHTA, CDR2 FQGNSA, per germline. Looking up the rest from reference TRBV7-2 and TRBJ2-7 gives the full variable domain: GAGVSQSPSNKVTEKGKDVELRCDPISGHTALYWYRQSLGQGLEFLIYFQGNSAPDKSGLPSDRFSAERTGGSVSTLTIQRTQQEDSAVYLCASSSSAPYEQYFGPGTRLTVT.

Ten or more counts support this clonotype. This chain connects TRBV9 to TRBJ2-7; the match to TRBD2 covers 12 bases. The CDR3 loop spans 17 amino acids. Trimming took 4 bases from V and 5 from J; bases not matched to a gene: 13. Looked up from germline, CDR1 is SGDLS and CDR2 is YYNGEE. The CDR3 DNA reads TGTGCCAGCAGCCCTCAGACTAGCGGGGGCCCTTGGGACGAGCAGTACTTC. It codes for CASSPQTSGGPWDEQYF.

This clonotype was counted many times. The V gene is TRBV29-1, the J gene TRBJ2-3, with 9 bases aligning to TRBD1. V trimming: 4 bases; J trimming: 2 bases; junction bases outside the gene matches: 4. The CDR3 totals 14 residues. Germline V lookup: CDR1 SQVTM, CDR2 ANQGSEA. As DNA, the CDR3 is TGCAGCGTTGGTGGGACAGGGTTCACAGATACGCAGTATTTT. This gives the protein CSVGGTGFTDTQYF.

This clonotype was counted many times. The gene calls are TRBV7-8 and TRBJ2-7; 7 nucleotides match TRBD2. J lost 2 bases, V lost 4 bases, and 5 bases had no gene match. Germline V gene data show CDR1 as SGHVS and CDR2 as FQNEAQ. The CDR3 has 14 amino acids. The CDR3 coding sequence is TGTGCCAGCAGCTCACCGGGGGGAGCCTACGAGCAGTACTTC. Its translation: CASSSPGGAYEQYF.

In this sample, this clonotype turned up many times. This chain connects TRBV20-1 to TRBJ2-1; D is uncertain. CDR1 DFQATT and CDR2 SNEGSKA come from the germline V gene (reference sequence). Trimming stripped 6 bases from V and 3 bases from J, with 21 bases between. This CDR3 comprises 16 residues. CDR3 residues: CSAPPAVISHYNEQFF. The CDR3 DNA reads TGCAGTGCCCCTCCCGCGGTGATTTCTCACTACAATGAGCAGTTCTTC.

In its sample, this clonotype was seen many times. In DNA form, the CDR3 reads TGCGCCAGCAGCTTGGTACTAGCGGGGGGTCAAGAGCAGTTCTTC. Amino acids: CASSLVLAGGQEQFF. This chain connects TRBV5-1 to TRBJ2-1; the match to TRBD2 covers 12 bases. There are 15 residues in the CDR3. Germline values: CDR1 SGHRS, CDR2 YFSETQ. The V and J ends lost 0 bases and 10 bases, in that order; junction bases with no gene match: 5.

This clonotype appeared many times. The gene calls are TRBV7-3 and TRBJ2-2; D gene unclear. The CDR3 runs 16 residues. Trimming pared 2 bases from V and 6 bases from J, leaving 16 bases between. The V gene's germline CDR1 is SGHTA and CDR2 FQGTGA. The CDR3 here is CASSLGLTKGPGELFF. The CDR3 DNA sequence: TGTGCCAGCAGCTTAGGCCTCACTAAGGGCCCCGGGGAGCTGTTTTTT.